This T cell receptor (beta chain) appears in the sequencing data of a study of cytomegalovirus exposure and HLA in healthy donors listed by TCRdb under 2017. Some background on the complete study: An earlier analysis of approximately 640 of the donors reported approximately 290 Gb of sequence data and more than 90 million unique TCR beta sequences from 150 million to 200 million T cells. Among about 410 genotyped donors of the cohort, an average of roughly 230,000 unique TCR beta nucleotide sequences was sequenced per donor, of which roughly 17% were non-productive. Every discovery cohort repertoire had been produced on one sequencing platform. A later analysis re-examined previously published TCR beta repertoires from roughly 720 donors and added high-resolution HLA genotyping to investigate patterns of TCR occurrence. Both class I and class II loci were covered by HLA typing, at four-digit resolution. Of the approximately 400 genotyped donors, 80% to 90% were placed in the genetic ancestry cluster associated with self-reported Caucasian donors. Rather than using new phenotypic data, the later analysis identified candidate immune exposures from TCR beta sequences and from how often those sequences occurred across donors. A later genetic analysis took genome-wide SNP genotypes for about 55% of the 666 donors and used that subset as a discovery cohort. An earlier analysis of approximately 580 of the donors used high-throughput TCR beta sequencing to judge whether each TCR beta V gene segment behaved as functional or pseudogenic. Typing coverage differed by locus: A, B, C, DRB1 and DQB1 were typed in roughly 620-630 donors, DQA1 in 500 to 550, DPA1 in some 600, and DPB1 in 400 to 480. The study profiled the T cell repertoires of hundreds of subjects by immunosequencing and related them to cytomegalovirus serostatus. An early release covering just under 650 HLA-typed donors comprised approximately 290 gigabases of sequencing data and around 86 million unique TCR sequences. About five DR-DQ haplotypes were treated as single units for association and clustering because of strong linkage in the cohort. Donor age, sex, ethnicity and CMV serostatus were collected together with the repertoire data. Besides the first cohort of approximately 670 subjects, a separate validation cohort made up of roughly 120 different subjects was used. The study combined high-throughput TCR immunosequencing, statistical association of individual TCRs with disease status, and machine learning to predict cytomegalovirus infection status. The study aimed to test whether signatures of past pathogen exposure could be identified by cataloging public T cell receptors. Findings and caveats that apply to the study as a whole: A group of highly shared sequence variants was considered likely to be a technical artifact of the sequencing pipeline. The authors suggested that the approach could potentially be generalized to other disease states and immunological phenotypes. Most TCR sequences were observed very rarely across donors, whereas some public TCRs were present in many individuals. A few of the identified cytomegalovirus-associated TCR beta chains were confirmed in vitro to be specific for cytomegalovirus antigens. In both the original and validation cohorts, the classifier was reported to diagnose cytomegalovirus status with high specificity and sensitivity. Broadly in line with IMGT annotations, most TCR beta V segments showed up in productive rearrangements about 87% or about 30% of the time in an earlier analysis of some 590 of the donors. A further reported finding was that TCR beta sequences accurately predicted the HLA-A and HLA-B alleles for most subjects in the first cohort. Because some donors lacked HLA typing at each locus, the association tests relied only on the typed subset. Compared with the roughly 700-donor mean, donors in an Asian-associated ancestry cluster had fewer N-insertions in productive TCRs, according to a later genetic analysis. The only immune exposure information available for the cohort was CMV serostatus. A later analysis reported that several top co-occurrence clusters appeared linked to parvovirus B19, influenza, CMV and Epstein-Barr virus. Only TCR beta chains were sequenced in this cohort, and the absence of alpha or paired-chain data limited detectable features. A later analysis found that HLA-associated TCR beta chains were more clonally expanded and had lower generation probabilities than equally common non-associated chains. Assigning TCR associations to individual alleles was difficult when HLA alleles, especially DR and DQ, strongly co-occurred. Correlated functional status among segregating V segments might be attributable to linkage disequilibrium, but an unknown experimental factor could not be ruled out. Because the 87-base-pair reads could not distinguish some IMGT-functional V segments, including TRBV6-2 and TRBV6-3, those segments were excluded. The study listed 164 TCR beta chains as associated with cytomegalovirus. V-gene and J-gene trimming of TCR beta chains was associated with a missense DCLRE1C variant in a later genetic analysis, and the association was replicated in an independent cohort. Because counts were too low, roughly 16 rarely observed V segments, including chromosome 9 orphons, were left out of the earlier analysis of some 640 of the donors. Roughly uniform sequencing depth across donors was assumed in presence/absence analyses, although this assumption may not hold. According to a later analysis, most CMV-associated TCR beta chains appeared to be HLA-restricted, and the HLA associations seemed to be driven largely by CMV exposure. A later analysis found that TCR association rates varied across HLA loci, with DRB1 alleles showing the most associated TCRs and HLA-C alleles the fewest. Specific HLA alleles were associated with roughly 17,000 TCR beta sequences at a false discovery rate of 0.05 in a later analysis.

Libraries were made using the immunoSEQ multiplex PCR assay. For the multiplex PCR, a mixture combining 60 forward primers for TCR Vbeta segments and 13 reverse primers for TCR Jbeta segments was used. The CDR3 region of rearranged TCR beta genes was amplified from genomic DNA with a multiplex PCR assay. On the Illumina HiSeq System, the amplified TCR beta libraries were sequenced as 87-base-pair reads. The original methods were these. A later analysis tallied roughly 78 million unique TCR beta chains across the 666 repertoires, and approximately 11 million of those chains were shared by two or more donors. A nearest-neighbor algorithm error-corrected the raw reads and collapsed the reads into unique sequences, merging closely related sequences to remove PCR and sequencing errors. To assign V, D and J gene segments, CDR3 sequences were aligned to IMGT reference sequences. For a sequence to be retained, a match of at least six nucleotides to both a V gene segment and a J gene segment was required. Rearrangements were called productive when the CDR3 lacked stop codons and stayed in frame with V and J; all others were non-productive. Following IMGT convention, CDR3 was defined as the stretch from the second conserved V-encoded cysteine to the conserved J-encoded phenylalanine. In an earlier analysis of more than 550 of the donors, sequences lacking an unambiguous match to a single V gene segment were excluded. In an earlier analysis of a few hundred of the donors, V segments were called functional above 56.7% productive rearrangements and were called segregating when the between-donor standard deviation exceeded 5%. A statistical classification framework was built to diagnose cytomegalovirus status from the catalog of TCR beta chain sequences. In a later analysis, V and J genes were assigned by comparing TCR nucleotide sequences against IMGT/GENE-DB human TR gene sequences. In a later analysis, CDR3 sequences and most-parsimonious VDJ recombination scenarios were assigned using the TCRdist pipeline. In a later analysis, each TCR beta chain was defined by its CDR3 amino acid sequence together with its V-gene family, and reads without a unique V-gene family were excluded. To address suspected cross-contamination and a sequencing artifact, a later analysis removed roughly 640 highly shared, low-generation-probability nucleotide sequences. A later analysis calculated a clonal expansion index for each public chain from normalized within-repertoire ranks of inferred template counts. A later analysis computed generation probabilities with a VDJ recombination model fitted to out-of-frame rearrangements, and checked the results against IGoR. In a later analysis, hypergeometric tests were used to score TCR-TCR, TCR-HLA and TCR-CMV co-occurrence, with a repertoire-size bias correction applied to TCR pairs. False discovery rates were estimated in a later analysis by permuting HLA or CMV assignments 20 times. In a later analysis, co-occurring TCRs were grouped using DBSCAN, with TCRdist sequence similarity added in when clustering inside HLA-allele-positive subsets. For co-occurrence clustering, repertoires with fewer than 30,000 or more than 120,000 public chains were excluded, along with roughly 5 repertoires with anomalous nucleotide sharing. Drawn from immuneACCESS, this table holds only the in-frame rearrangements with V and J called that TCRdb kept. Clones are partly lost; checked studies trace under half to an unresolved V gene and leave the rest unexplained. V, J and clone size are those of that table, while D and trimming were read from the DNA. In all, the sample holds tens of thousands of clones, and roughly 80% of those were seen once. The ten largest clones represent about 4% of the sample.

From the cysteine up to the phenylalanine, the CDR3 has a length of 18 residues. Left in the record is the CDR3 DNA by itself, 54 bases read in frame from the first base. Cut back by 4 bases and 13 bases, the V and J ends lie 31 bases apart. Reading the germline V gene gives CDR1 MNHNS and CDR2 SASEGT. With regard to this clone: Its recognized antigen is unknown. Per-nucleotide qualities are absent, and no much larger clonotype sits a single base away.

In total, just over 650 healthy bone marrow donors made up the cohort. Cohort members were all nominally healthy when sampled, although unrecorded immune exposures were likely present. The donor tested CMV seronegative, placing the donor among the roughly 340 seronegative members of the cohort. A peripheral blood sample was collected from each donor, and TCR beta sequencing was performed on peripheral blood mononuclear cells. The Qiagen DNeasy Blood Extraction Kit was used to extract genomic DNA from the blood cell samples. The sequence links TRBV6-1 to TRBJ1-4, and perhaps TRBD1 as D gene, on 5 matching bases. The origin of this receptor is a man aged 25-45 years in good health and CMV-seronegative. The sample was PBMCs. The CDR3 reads CASSGGYGGERYWKRLFF. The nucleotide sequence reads TGTGCCAGCAGTGGAGGGTACGGAGGGGAGAGGTATTGGAAAAGACTGTTTTTT.